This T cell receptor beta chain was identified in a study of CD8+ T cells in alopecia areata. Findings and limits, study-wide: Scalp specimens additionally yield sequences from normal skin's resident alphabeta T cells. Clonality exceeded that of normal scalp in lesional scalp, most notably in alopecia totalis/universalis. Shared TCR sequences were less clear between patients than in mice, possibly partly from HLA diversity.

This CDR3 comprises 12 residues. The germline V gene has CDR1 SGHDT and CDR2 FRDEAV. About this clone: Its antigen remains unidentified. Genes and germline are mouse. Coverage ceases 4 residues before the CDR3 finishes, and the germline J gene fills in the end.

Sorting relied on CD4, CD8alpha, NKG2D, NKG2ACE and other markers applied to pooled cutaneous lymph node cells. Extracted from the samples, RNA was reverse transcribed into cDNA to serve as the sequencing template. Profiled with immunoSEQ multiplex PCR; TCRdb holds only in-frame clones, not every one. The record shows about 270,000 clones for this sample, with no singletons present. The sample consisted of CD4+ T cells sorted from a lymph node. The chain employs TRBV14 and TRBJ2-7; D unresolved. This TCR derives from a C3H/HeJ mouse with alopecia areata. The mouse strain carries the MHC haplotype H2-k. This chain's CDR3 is CASSYTEYEQYF. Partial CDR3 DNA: TGTGCCAGCAGTTATACAGAATAT.